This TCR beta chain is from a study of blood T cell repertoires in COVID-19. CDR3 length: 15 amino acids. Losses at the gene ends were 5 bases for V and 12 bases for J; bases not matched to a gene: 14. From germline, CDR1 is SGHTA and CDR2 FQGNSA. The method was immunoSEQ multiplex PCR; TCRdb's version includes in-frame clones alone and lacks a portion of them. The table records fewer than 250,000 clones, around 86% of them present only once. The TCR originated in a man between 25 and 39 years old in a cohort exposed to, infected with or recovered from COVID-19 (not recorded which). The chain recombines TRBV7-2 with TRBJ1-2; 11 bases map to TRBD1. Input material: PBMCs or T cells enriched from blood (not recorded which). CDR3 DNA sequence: TGTGCCAGCAGCAGACCGGGACAGGGGGTTTTAATCGACACCTTC. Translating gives CASSRPGQGVLIDTF.